What follows are 7 T cell receptor beta chains derived from one specimen sequenced in a study of blood T cell repertoires in COVID-19. The data were produced by immunoSEQ multiplex PCR, yet TCRdb's version contains in-frame clones alone and is incomplete. This repertoire shows roughly 250,000 clones, approximately 80% found once; its top ten account for 1.9%. Sequencing was carried out using peripheral blood. These receptors all come from a woman at least 80 years old with acute or convalescent COVID-19.

V and J are TRBV27 and TRBJ2-2; a weak D match, TRBD2 (6 bases). The CDR3 extends over 15 amino acids. Germline CDR1 and CDR2: MNHEY and SMNVEV (reference sequence). Trimming pared 6 bases from V and 1 base from J, leaving 12 bases between. CDR3 DNA: TGTGCCAGCAGCCCCCGACTAGTGAACACCGGGGAGCTGTTTTTT. Translated, it gives CASSPRLVNTGELFF.

This chain links TRBV2 with TRBJ2-7; 10 nucleotides match TRBD2. Germline lookup yields CDR1 SNHLY and CDR2 FYNNEI. The CDR3 extends over 18 amino acids. Trimming took 4 bases from V and 0 from J; bases not matched to a gene: 12. For the CDR3, the DNA is TGTGCCAGCAGTGCTCCTAGCGGGAGTTCCTATCGCTCCTACGAGCAGTACTTC. This sequence encodes CASSAPSGSSYRSYEQYF.

J is TRBJ2-4 and V is TRBV3-1 (or the pseudogene TRBV3-2); TRBD2 agrees at 7 bases. Germline values: CDR1 LGHDT, CDR2 YNNKEL (reference sequence). V gave up 4 bases and J gave up 3 bases; unmatched junction bases: 12. The CDR3 spans 17 residues. This chain's CDR3 is CASSPSGLPGGKNIQYF. CDR3 nucleotide sequence: TGTGCCAGCAGCCCCTCCGGACTCCCGGGGGGCAAAAACATTCAGTACTTC.

The V and J genes are TRBV14 and TRBJ2-3; 12 bases line up with TRBD2. V shed 3 bases, J shed 6 bases, and the junction held 10 bases outside the gene matches. CDR1 SGHDN and CDR2 FVKESK come from the germline V gene. The CDR3 runs to 17 residues. CDR3 loop: CASSHPRTSGMADTQYF. DNA for the CDR3: TGTGCCAGCAGCCATCCAAGGACTAGCGGGATGGCGGATACGCAGTATTTT.

This clone has a single count. The rearrangement links TRBV23-1 to TRBJ1-2, with 9 bases identical to TRBD1. TRBV23-1 is labeled an ORF, and its function is uncertain. The J segment lost 5 bases and the V segment lost 11 bases, leaving 6 bases of the junction unmatched. The CDR3 length is 12 residues. In DNA form, the CDR3 reads TGCGCCCGAGGGACAGGGTGGTATGGCTACACCTTC. This translates into CARGTGWYGYTF.

The rearrangement links TRBV6-2 or TRBV6-3 to TRBJ2-7; D not certain. CDR1 is MNHEY and CDR2 is SVGEGT in the germline V gene. V lost 3 bases and J 1 base, leaving 4 bases between the germline ends. This CDR3 contains 12 residues. The CDR3 sequence: CASSYISYEQYF. CDR3 in DNA: TGTGCCAGCAGTTATATATCCTACGAGCAGTACTTC.

The rearrangement joins TRBV2 to TRBJ2-5, with 14 bases that match TRBD2. The CDR3 totals 17 residues. V dropped 5 bases and J dropped 1; count of bases not matched to a gene: 6. CDR1 and CDR2 (germline): SNHLY, FYNNEI. Here the CDR3 DNA reads TGTGCCAGCAGTTGGACTAGCGGGGGGCCCTCCCAAGAGACCCAGTACTTC. This codes for CASSWTSGGPSQETQYF.